The clone carrying this T cell receptor beta chain appeared a single time. The antigen is not known. Sequencing was performed with immunoSEQ multiplex PCR; in TCRdb, only in-frame clones are kept and a portion is missing. In the table there are over 120,000 clones, approximately 89% of which are singletons. This entry is derived from a study of T cell responses to AZD1222 COVID-19 vaccine. Study-wide results and limits: Donors skewed white British and female; clonal diversity was possibly underestimated. Spike-specific TCR breadth and depth grew following two AZD1222 doses. Repertoire sampling happened only post peak T cell response.

The study pooled second doses at about 4 or about 12 weeks. This CDR3 spans 13 amino acids. Per germline, CDR1 LNHDA and CDR2 SQIVND (reference sequence). V lost 5 bases and J lost 8; bases outside the gene matches: 9. The rearrangement uses TRBV19 and TRBJ2-7; TRBD1 aligns across 7 bases. The sequences come from peripheral blood, collected 28 days after the second AZD1222 dose. The TCR originated in an adult who received the AZD1222 COVID-19 vaccine. In DNA form, the CDR3 reads TGTGCCAGTAGTTCCCGGGACAGCCGCCAGCAGTACTTC. Its translation: CASSSRDSRQQYF.